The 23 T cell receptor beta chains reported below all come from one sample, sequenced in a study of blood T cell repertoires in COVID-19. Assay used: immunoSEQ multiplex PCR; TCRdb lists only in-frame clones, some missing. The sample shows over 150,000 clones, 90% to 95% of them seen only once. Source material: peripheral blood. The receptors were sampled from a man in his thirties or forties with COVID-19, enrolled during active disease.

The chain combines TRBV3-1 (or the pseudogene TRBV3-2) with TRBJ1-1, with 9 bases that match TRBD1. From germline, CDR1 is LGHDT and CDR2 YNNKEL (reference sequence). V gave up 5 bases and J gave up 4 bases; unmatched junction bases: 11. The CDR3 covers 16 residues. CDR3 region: CASSLRDRDAVTEAFF. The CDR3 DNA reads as TGTGCCAGCAGCTTAAGGGACAGGGATGCGGTCACTGAAGCTTTCTTT.

The CDR3 is CASSWNRGSTNTEAFF. CDR3 nucleotides: TGCGCCAGCAGCTGGAACAGGGGGAGCACGAACACTGAAGCTTTCTTT. The V and J genes are TRBV5-1 and TRBJ1-1; 8 positions match TRBD1. With 3 bases clipped from V and 1 base from J, the junction kept 8 bases outside the gene matches. The CDR3 is 16 residues long. CDR1 and CDR2 (germline): SGHRS, YFSETQ. Full variable domain (rest looked up from reference TRBV5-1 and TRBJ1-1): KAGVTQTPRYLIKTRGQQVTLSCSPISGHRSVSWYQQTPGQGLQFLFEYFSETQRNKGNFPGRFSGRQFSNSRSEMNVSTLELGDSALYLCASSWNRGSTNTEAFFGQGTRLTVV.

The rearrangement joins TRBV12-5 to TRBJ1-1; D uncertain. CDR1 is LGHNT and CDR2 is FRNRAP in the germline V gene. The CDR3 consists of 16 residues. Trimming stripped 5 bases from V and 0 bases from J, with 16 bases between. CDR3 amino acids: CASGPLSEGMNTEAFF. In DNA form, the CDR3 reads TGTGCTAGTGGTCCCCTAAGTGAGGGAATGAACACTGAAGCTTTCTTT.

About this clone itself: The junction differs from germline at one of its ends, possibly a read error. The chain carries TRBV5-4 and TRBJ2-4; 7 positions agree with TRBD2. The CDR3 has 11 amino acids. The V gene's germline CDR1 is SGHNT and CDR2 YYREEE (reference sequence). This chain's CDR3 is CASSFFSGGWF. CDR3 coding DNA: TGTGCCAGCAGCTTCTTCTCGGGAGGATGGTTC.

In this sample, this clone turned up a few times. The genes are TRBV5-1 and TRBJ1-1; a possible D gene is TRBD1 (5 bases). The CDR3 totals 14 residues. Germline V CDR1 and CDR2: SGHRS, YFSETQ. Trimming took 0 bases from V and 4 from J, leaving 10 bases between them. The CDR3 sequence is CASSLVGAGTEAFF. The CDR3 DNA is TGCGCCAGCAGCTTGGTAGGGGCTGGCACTGAAGCTTTCTTT.

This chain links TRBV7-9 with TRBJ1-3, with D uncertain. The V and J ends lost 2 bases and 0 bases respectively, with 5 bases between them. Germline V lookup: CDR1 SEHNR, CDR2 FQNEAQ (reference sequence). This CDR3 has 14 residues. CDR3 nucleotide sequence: TGTGCCAGCAGCTTAATTAGCTCTGGAAACACCATATATTTT. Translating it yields CASSLISSGNTIYF.

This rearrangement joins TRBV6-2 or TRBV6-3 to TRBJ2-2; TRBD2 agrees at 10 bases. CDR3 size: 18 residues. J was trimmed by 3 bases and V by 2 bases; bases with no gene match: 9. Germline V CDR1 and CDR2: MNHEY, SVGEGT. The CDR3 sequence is CASSYVLQRGGYTGELFF. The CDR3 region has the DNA TGTGCCAGCAGTTACGTCCTTCAGCGGGGGGGATACACCGGGGAGCTGTTTTTT.

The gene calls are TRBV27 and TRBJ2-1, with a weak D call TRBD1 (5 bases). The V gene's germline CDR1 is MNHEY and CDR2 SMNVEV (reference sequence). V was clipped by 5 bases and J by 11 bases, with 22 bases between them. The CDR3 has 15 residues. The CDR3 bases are TGTGCCAGCAGTGGAACCGAACAGGCCGGGCTCAAGCAGTTCTTC. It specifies CASSGTEQAGLKQFF.

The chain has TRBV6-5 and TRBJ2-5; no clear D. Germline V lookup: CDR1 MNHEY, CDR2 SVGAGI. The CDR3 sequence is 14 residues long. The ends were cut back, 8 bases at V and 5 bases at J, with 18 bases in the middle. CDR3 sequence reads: CASSSLRVMETQYF. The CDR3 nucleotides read TGTGCCAGCTCTTCTCTGCGTGTGATGGAGACCCAGTACTTC.

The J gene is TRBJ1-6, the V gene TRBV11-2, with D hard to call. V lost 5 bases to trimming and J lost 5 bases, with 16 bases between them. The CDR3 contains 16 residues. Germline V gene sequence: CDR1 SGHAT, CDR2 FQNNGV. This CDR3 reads CASSDRTALNNSPLHF. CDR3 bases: TGTGCCAGCAGCGACCGTACAGCTCTTAATAATTCACCCCTCCACTTT.

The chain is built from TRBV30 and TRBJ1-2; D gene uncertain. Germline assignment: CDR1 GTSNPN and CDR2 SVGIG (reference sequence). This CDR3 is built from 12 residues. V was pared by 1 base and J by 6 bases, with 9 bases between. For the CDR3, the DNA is TGTGCCTGGAGTGGCTTTGGAGATGGCTACACCTTC. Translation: CAWSGFGDGYTF.

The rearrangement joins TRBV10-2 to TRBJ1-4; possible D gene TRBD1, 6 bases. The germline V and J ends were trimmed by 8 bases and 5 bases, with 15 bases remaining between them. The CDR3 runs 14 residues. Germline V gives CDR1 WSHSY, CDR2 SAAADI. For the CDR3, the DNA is TGCGCCAGCGCCTTAGGGGGGGGGAATGAAAAACTGTTTTTT. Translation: CASALGGGNEKLFF.

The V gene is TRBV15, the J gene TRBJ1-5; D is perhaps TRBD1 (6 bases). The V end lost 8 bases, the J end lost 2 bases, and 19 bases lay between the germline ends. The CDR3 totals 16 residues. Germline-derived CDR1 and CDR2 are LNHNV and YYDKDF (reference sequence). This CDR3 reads CATCSGGAGGNQPQHF. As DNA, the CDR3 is TGTGCCACCTGTAGTGGGGGCGCGGGAGGCAATCAGCCCCAGCATTTT.

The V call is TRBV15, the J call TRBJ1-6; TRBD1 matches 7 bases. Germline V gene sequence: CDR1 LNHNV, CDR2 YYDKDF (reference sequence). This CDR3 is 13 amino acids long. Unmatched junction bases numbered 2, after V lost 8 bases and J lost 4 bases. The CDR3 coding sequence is TGTGCCACCGGGACAGTATATAATTCACCCCTCCACTTT. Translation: CATGTVYNSPLHF.

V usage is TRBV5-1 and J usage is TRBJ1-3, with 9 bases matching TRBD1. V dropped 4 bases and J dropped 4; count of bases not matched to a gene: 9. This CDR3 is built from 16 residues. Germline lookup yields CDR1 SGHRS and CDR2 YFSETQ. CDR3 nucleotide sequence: TGCGCCAGCAGCCAAGACCCCGGGACAGGGGGAAACACCATATATTTT. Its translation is CASSQDPGTGGNTIYF. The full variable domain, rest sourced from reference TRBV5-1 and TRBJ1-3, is KAGVTQTPRYLIKTRGQQVTLSCSPISGHRSVSWYQQTPGQGLQFLFEYFSETQRNKGNFPGRFSGRQFSNSRSEMNVSTLELGDSALYLCASSQDPGTGGNTIYFGEGSWLTVV.

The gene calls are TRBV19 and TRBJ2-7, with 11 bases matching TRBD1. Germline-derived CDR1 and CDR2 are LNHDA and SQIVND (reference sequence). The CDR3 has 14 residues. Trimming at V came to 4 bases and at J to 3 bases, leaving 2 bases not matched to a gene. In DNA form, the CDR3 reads TGTGCCAGTAGTAAGGACAGGGGGCACTACGAGCAGTACTTC. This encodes CASSKDRGHYEQYF. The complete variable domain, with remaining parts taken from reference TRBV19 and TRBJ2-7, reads DGGITQSPKYLFRKEGQNVTLSCEQNLNHDAMYWYRQDPGQGLRLIYYSQIVNDFQKGDIAEGYSVSREKKESFPLTVTSAQKNPTAFYLCASSKDRGHYEQYFGPGTRLTVT.

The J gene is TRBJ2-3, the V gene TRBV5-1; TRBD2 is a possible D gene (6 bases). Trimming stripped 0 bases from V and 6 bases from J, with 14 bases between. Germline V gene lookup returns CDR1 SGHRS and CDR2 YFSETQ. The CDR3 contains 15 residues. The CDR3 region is CASSLESQGGDTQYF. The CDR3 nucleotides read TGCGCCAGCAGCTTGGAGTCCCAGGGAGGCGATACGCAGTATTTT.

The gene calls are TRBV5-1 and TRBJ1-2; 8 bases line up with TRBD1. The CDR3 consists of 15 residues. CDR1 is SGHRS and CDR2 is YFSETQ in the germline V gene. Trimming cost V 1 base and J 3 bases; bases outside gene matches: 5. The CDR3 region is CASSLMSGGDYGYTF. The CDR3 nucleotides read TGCGCCAGCAGCTTGATGTCAGGGGGCGACTATGGCTACACCTTC.

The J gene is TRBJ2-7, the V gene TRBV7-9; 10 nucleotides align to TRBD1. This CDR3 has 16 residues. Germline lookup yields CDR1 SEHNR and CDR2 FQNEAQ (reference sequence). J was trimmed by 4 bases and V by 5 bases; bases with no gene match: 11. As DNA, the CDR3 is TGTGCCAGCAGCCCCTCCGGACAGGGGGGACGTTACGAGCAGTACTTC. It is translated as CASSPSGQGGRYEQYF.

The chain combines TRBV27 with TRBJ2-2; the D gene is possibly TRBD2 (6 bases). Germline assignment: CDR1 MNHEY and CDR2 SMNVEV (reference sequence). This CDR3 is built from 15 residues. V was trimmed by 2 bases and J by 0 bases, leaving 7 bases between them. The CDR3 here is CASSLRGTNTGELFF. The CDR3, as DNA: TGTGCCAGCAGTTTACGGGGGACGAACACCGGGGAGCTGTTTTTT.

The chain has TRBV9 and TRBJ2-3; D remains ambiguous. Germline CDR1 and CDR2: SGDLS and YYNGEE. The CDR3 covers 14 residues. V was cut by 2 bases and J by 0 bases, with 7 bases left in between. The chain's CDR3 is CASSVHESTDTQYF. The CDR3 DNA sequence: TGTGCCAGCAGCGTCCACGAGAGCACAGATACGCAGTATTTT.

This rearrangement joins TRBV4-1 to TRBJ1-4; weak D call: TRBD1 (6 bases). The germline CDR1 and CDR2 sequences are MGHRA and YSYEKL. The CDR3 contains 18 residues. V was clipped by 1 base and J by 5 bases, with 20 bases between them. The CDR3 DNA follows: TGCGCCAGCAGCCAAGCCGTGCCAGGGGCTAAACGCAATGAAAAACTGTTTTTT. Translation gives CASSQAVPGAKRNEKLFF.

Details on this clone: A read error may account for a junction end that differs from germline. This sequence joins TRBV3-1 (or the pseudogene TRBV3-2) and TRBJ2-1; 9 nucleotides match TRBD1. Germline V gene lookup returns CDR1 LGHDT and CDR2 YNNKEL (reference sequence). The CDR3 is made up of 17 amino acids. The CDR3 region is CASSQDFGTGKYNEQFF. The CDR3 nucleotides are TGCGCCAGCAGCCAAGATTTTGGGACAGGGAAATACAATGAGCAGTTCTTC.